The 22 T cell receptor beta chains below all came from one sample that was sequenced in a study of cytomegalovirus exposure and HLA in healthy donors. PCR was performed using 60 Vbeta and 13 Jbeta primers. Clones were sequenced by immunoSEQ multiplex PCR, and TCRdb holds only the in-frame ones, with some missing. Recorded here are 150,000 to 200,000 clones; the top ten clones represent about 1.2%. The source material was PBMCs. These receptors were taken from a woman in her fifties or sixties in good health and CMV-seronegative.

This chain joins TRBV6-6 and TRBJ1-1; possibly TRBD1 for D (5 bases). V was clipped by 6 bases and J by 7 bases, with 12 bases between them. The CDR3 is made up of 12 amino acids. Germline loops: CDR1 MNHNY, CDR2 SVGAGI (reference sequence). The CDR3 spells CASSLPDSEAFF. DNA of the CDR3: TGTGCCAGCAGCCTACCCGACAGTGAAGCTTTCTTT.

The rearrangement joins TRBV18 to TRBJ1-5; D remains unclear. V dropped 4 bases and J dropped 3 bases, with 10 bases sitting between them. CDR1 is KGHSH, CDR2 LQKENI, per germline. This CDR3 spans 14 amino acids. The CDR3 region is CASSLNKFNQPQHF. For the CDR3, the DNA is TGTGCCAGCTCACTAAACAAGTTCAATCAGCCCCAGCATTTT.

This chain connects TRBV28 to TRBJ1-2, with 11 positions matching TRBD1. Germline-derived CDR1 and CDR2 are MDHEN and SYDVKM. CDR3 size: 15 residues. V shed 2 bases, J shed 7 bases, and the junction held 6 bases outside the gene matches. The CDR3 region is CASSLRDRGWVGYTF. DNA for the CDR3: TGTGCCAGCAGTTTAAGGGACAGGGGGTGGGTTGGCTACACCTTC.

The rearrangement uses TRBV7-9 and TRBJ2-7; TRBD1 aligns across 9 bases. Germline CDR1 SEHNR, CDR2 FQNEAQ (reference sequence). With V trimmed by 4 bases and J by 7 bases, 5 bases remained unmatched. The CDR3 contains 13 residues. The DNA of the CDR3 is TGTGCCAGCAGCTGGGGGACAGGGAGTGAGCAGTACTTC. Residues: CASSWGTGSEQYF.

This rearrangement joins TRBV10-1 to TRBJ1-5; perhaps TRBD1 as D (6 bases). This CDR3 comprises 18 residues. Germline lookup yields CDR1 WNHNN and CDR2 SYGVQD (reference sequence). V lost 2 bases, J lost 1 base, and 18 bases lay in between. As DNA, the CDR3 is TGCGCCAGCAGTGAGCATGAGGCGGGGGGCGAGAGCAATCAGCCCCAGCATTTT. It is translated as CASSEHEAGGESNQPQHF.

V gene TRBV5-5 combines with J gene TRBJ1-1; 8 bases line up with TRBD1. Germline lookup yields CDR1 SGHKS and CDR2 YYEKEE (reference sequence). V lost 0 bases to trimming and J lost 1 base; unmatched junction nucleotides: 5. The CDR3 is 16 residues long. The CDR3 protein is CASSLGRDRRNTEAFF. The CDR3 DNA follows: TGTGCCAGCAGCTTGGGTAGGGACAGGAGGAACACTGAAGCTTTCTTT.

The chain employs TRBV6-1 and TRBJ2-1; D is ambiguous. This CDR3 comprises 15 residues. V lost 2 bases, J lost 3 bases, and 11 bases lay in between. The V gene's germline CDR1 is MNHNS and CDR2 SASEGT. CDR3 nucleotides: TGTGCCAGCAGTGAACGGGTCACTATCTACAATGAGCAGTTCTTC. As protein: CASSERVTIYNEQFF.

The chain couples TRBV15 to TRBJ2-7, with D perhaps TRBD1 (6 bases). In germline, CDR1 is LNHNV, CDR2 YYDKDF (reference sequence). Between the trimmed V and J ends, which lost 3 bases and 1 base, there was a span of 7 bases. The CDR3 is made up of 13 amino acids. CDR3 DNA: TGTGCCACCAGCAGCAGGGGATCCTACGAGCAGTACTTC. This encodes CATSSRGSYEQYF.

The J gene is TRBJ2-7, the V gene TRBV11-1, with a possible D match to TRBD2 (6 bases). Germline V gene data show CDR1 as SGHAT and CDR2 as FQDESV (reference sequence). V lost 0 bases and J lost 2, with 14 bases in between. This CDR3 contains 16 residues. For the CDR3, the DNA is TGTGCCAGCAGCTTAGCTCGGTCCCCGGGGGCCTACGAGCAGTACTTC. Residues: CASSLARSPGAYEQYF. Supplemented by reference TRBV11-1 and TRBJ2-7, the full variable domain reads EAEVAQSPRYKITEKSQAVAFWCDPISGHATLYWYRQILGQGPELLVQFQDESVVDDSQLPKDRFSAERLKGVDSTLKIQPAELGDSAMYLCASSLARSPGAYEQYFGPGTRLTVT.

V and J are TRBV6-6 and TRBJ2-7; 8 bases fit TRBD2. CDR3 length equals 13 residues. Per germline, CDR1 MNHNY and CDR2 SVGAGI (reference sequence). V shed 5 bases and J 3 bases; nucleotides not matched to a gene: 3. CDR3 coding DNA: TGTGCCAGCAGTCTCGGGGGGGTCTACGAGCAGTACTTC. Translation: CASSLGGVYEQYF.

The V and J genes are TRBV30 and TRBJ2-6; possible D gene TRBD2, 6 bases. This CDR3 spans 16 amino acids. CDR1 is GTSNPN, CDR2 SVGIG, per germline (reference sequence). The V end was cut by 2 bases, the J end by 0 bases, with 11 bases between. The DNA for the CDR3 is TGTGCCTGGAGTACTAGCCGCCCCTCTGGGGCCAACGTCCTGACTTTC. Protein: CAWSTSRPSGANVLTF.

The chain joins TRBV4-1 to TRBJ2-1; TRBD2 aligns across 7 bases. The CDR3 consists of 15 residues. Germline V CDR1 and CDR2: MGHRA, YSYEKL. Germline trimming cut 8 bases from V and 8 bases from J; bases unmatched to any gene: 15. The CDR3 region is CASAWGQTSWDEQFF. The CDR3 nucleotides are TGCGCCAGCGCTTGGGGTCAGACTAGCTGGGATGAGCAGTTCTTC.

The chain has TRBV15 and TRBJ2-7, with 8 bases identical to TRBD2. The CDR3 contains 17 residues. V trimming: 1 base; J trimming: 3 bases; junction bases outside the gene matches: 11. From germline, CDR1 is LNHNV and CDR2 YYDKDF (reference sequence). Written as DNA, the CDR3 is TGTGCCACCAGCAGAGTTCCGGCGGGGGGACAACTCTACGAGCAGTACTTC. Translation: CATSRVPAGGQLYEQYF.

In DNA form, the CDR3 reads TGTGCCAGTAGTACCCAGGCGAACACCGGGGAGCTGTTTTTT. It codes for CASSTQANTGELFF. This chain uses TRBV19 with TRBJ2-2; unclear D gene. Trimming left V 4 bases short and J 0 bases short, with 6 bases between. Per the germline V gene, CDR1 is LNHDA and CDR2 is SQIVND (reference sequence). CDR3 size: 14 residues.

The CDR3 sequence: CASSIVASGSPGANVLTF. The CDR3 bases are TGTGCCAGTAGTATAGTAGCTAGCGGGAGTCCTGGGGCCAACGTCCTGACTTTC. V and J are TRBV19 and TRBJ2-6; 10 bases fit TRBD2. This CDR3 is built from 18 residues. V gave up 1 base and J gave up 2 bases; unmatched junction bases: 5. Germline values: CDR1 LNHDA, CDR2 SQIVND (reference sequence).

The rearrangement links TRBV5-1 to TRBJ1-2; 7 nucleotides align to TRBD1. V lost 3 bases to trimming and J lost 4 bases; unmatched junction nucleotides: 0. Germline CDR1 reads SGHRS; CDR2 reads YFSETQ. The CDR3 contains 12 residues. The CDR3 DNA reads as TGCGCCAGCAGCTGGGACAGCTATGGCTACACCTTC. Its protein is CASSWDSYGYTF. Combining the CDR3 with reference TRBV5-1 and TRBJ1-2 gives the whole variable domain KAGVTQTPRYLIKTRGQQVTLSCSPISGHRSVSWYQQTPGQGLQFLFEYFSETQRNKGNFPGRFSGRQFSNSRSEMNVSTLELGDSALYLCASSWDSYGYTFGSGTRLTVV.

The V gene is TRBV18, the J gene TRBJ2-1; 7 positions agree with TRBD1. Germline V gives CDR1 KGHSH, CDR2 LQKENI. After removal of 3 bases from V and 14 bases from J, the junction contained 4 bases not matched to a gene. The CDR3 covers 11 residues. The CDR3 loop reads CASSPRQGKFF. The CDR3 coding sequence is TGTGCCAGCTCACCGAGACAGGGCAAGTTCTTC.

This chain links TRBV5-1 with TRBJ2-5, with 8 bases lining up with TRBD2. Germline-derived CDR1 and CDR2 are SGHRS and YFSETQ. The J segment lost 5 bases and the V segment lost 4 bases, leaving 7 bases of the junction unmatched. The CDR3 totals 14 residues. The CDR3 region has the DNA TGCGCCAGCAGCGGAACGACTAGCGTGGAGACCCAGTACTTC. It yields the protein CASSGTTSVETQYF. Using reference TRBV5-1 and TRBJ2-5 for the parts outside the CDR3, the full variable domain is KAGVTQTPRYLIKTRGQQVTLSCSPISGHRSVSWYQQTPGQGLQFLFEYFSETQRNKGNFPGRFSGRQFSNSRSEMNVSTLELGDSALYLCASSGTTSVETQYFGPGTRLLVL.

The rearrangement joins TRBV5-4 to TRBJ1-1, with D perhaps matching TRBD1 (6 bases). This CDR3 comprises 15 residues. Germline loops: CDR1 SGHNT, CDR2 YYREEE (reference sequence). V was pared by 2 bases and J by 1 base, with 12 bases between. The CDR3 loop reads CASSFRGQGNTEAFF. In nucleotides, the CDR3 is TGTGCCAGCAGCTTTCGGGGACAAGGGAACACTGAAGCTTTCTTT.

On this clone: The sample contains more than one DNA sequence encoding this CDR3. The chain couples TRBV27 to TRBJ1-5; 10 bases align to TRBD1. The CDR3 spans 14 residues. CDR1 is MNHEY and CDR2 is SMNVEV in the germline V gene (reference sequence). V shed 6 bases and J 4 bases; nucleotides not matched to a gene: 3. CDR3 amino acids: CASSWTGGNQPQHF. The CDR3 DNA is TGTGCCAGCAGCTGGACAGGGGGAAATCAGCCCCAGCATTTT.

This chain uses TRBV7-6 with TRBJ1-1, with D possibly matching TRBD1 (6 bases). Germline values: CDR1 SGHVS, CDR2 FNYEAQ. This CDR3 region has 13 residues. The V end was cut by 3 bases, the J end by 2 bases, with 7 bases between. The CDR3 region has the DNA TGTGCCAGCAGCTTTGGGGGCAACACTGAAGCTTTCTTT. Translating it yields CASSFGGNTEAFF.

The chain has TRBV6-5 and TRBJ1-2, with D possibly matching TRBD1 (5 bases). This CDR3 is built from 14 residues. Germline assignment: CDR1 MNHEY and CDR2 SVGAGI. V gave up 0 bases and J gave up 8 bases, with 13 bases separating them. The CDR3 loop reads CASSYSRGSQGYTF. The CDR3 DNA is TGTGCCAGCAGTTACTCACGGGGGTCTCAGGGCTACACCTTC.